The clone carrying this T cell receptor beta chain was found once. Generated by immunoSEQ multiplex PCR, the TCRdb table keeps only in-frame clones and is missing some. This table holds fewer than 250,000 clones, under 90% found once. The data belong to a study of blood T cell repertoires in COVID-19. Turning to the study itself: Spain, Italy and the United States supplied samples that represented acute and convalescent COVID-19.

Recruits, aged roughly 18 to 90 years, lived in approximately 26 US areas. Sequencing used PBMCs or T cells enriched from blood (not recorded which). The clonotype comes from a woman aged 50 to 60 with acute COVID-19.

The CDR3 is CASSQTQTQETQYF. The CDR3 DNA follows: TGTGCCAGCAGTCAGACACAAACCCAAGAGACCCAGTACTTC. V gene TRBV2 combines with J gene TRBJ2-5; no reliable D call. This CDR3 contains 14 residues. The germline gives CDR1 SNHLY, CDR2 FYNNEI. Trimming took off 5 bases at V and 1 base at J, with 11 bases between the two ends.